This TCR beta chain was found in a study of blood T cells in healthy people across ages. Alongside a J-beta primer mix, a sample-barcoded 5' primer served in a second PCR lasting about 6 to 12 cycles. TCRdb called the 5' RACE reads again in MiXCR, with one record for every CDR3 protein. This sample has hundreds of thousands of distinct CDR3 sequences, with around 43% found just once. The sample consisted of blood. The source is a man between 60 and 70 years old in good health.

CDR3 residues: CASSRSVGGGSPLHF. CDR3 DNA: TGTGCCAGCAGCCGCTCCGTAGGGGGCGGTTCACCCCTCCACTTT. This chain links TRBV11-2 with TRBJ1-6, with TRBD1 matching over 7 bases. The CDR3 length is 15 residues. V trimming: 5 bases; J trimming: 9 bases; junction bases outside the gene matches: 10. The germline CDR1 and CDR2 sequences are SGHAT and FQNNGV.